The present T cell receptor (beta chain) was sequenced within a study of blood T cell repertoires in COVID-19. J gave up 5 bases and V 4 bases, and 20 bases lay outside the gene matches. Germline CDR1 is SGDLS and CDR2 is YYNGEE. The CDR3 has 18 amino acids. The authors' processing: Researchers report that nucleated cell counts were estimated from reference gene primer amplification. Repertoires were generated with immunoSEQ multiplex PCR, while TCRdb's copy carries only in-frame clones and drops some. The D gene and trimming were derived from the DNA, and the V and J assignments and clone size from that table. The sample lists about 200,000 clones; over 70% were seen once.

The TCR sequence derives from an elderly woman with acute or convalescent COVID-19. The chain has TRBV9 and TRBJ2-5; 7 bases are a match to TRBD2. The sequenced sample consisted of peripheral blood. In DNA form, the CDR3 reads TGTGCCAGCAGCACCCACTCGGGGGGACGGGGCTCGGGGGAGACCCAGTACTTC. It yields the protein CASSTHSGGRGSGETQYF.